Presented here are 25 T cell receptor beta chains from one specimen sequenced in a study of tumor-infiltrating lymphocytes in primary liver carcinoma. Synthesis of TCR beta cDNA was carried out from 450 to 500 ng total RNA with a constant-region primer. TCR beta libraries came from three nested multiplex PCR rounds using slightly modified ARM-PCR. Investigators reported that the first two PCR rounds, at roughly 11 cycles each, used TRBV1-TRBV30 forward primers with a C-beta reverse primer. Using its own MiXCR run on the multiplex PCR reads, TCRdb lists one record per CDR3 protein. The sample holds 100,000 to 150,000 distinct CDR3 sequences, roughly three fifths seen once. Unsorted bulk tissue of about 19-31 mg yielded co-extracted RNA and DNA. The sequenced material came from liver tumor tissue from sampling region 3. Sample subset: tumor region T3, left-lateral pole. Every receptor here comes from an older woman with primary liver carcinoma and hepatitis B virus infection.

This sequence joins TRBV6-1 and TRBJ2-3, with D perhaps TRBD2 (6 bases). V gave up 4 bases and J gave up 4 bases, with 15 bases separating them. The CDR3 is 15 amino acids. Per the germline V gene, CDR1 is MNHNS and CDR2 is SASEGT. CDR3 residues: CASSVRGNGADTQYF. In DNA, the CDR3 is TGTGCCAGCAGTGTTCGGGGGAATGGAGCAGATACGCAGTATTTT.

Comment on this clonotype: One junction end does not reproduce the germline sequence, and a read error may be involved. V gene TRBV11-3 combines with J gene TRBJ2-3; either TRBD1 or TRBD2 may fit D (5 bases each). This CDR3 region has 15 residues. Germline lookup yields CDR1 SGHNT and CDR2 YENEEA. The CDR3 protein is CASSGEGYPTDTQYF. CDR3 nucleotide sequence: TGTGCCAGCTCTGGCGAGGGGTATCCAACAGATACGCAATATTTT.

This clonotype has a count of ten or more. This chain connects TRBV6-6 to TRBJ2-7; a possible D gene is TRBD2 (5 bases). CDR3 length: 14 residues. CDR1 is MNHNY, CDR2 SVGAGI, per germline (reference sequence). V dropped 2 bases and J dropped 3 bases, with 11 bases sitting between them. The CDR3 protein is CASSYAGIGYEQYF. The CDR3 DNA reads as TGTGCCAGCAGTTACGCGGGTATCGGCTACGAGCAGTACTTC.

Details on this clonotype: One base away lies a much larger clone, so this may be a sequencing read error. As DNA, the CDR3 is TGTACCAGCAGCCAAGAAGGAAAGGAGACCCAGTACTTC. This codes for CTSSQEGKETQYF. V gene TRBV14 combines with J gene TRBJ2-5; D gene ambiguous. CDR3 size: 13 residues. Germline V gene data show CDR1 as SGHDN and CDR2 as FVKESK.

About this clonotype: The junction departs from the called germline gene at one end, perhaps through a read error. The V call is TRBV12-3 or TRBV12-4, the J call TRBJ1-2; no reliable D call. This CDR3 region has 15 residues. The CDR3 here is CASSLWQITYYGYTF. The CDR3 DNA follows: TGTGCCAGCAGTTTGTGGCAGATAACGTACTATGGTTACACCTTC.

Remarks on this clonotype: One end of the junction is discordant with germline, which a read error may explain. The J gene is TRBJ2-7, the V gene TRBV11-3; TRBD2 aligns across 7 bases. This CDR3 is 15 amino acids long. Germline CDR1 SGHNT, CDR2 YENEEA. As DNA, the CDR3 is TGTGCCAGCAGCGTGGGGGGGAGAAGCTCCTACGGGCAGTACTTC. This sequence encodes CASSVGGRSSYGQYF.

In this sample, this clonotype turned up many times. The chain recombines TRBV10-2 with TRBJ2-7; the D gene could be TRBD1 or TRBD2 (5 bases each). The germline CDR1 and CDR2 sequences are WSHSY and SAAADI. With 0 bases removed from V and 2 bases from J, the gap between germline ends came to 8 bases. The CDR3 totals 14 residues. CDR3 DNA sequence: TGCGCCAGCAGTGAGTCGTGGGGACCCTACGAGCAGTACTTC. It yields the protein CASSESWGPYEQYF.

DNA for the CDR3: TGTGCCAGCGGCCTCACGGCGGCGAACACTGAAGCTTTCTTT. Translation gives CASGLTAANTEAFF. The chain has TRBV7-9 and TRBJ1-1; the D is unclear. The germline V gene has CDR1 SEHNR and CDR2 FQNEAQ (reference sequence). V gave up 8 bases and J gave up 1 base, with 14 bases separating them. The CDR3 extends over 14 amino acids.

This clonotype was detected only once. Since no conserved phenylalanine or tryptophan closes the CDR3, a read error is the likely cause. The J gene is TRBJ1-5, the V gene TRBV5-8; 8 positions match TRBD1. The CDR3 spans 17 residues. J gave up 7 bases and V 0 bases, and 12 bases lay outside the gene matches. Germline CDR1 SGHTS, CDR2 YDEGEE. CDR3 sequence (DNA): TGTGCCAGCAGCTTGGTGGGGACAGGCGTCCTCGGGCAGCCCCAGCATTCT. This codes for CASSLVGTGVLGQPQHS.

For this clonotype: An end of the junction differs from the germline gene, which may be a read error. The V and J genes are TRBV11-2 and TRBJ2-5; 7 nucleotides line up with TRBD2. This CDR3 has 16 amino acids. Looked up from germline, CDR1 is SGHAT and CDR2 is FQNNGV. CDR3 region: CVSSLARAGTRETQYF. The CDR3 DNA follows: TGTGTCAGCAGCTTAGCTCGAGCGGGGACCCGAGAGACCCAGTACTTC.

This sequence joins TRBV12-5 and TRBJ2-2; 7 bases agree with TRBD1. Germline V lookup: CDR1 LGHNT, CDR2 FRNRAP. This CDR3 contains 14 residues. DNA of the CDR3: TGTGCCTGTGGTCTCCTAGGGGGCGTCGGGGAGCTGTTTTTT. It yields the protein CACGLLGGVGELFF.

This clonotype has a count of ten or more. This chain's CDR3 is CASSSSDYFNEQFF. The CDR3 DNA is TGCGCCAGCAGTTCCTCGGACTACTTCAATGAGCAGTTCTTC. The chain employs TRBV10-2 and TRBJ2-1; possible D gene TRBD2, 6 bases. This CDR3 contains 14 residues. Germline CDR1 and CDR2: WSHSY and SAAADI. V dropped 5 bases and J dropped 6 bases, with 14 bases sitting between them.

As to this clonotype: The junction differs from germline at one of its ends, possibly a read error. This sequence joins TRBV7-8 and TRBJ2-1; D gene ambiguous. The CDR3 contains 13 residues. The germline V gene encodes CDR1 SGHVS and CDR2 FQNEAQ. This chain's CDR3 is CASSLGRNYEQFF. CDR3 bases: TGTGCCAGCAGCTTGGGCCGTAACTATGAGCAATTCTTC.

A remark on this clonotype: With a much larger clone just one base away, this may be a read error. A read error is likely, as this CDR3 ends without the conserved phenylalanine or tryptophan. The rearrangement links TRBV29-1 to TRBJ1-1; D call uncertain. CDR3 length: 10 residues. With 7 bases removed from V and 0 bases from J, the gap between germline ends came to 3 bases. Germline V gene lookup returns CDR1 SQVTM and CDR2 ANQGSEA. As DNA, the CDR3 is TGCAGCGCTTTGAACACTGAAGCTTTCCTT. This sequence encodes CSALNTEAFL.

The V gene is TRBV28, the J gene TRBJ2-2; D not resolved. The ends were cut back, 2 bases at V and 3 bases at J, with 4 bases in the middle. The CDR3 spans 13 residues. CDR1 and CDR2 from the germline V gene are MDHEN and SYDVKM. Here the CDR3 DNA reads TGTGCCAGCAGTTTAGCCTACACCGGGGAGCTGTTTTTT. Protein product: CASSLAYTGELFF.

A note on this clonotype: A much bigger clone sits one base away, suggesting this may be a read error. V usage is TRBV7-8 and J usage is TRBJ2-5; a weak D match, TRBD1 (6 bases). The germline V gene has CDR1 SGHVS and CDR2 FQNEAQ. This CDR3 has 14 residues. The V end lost 1 base, the J end lost 1 base, and 7 bases lay between the germline ends. The CDR3 reads CASSLVDSQETQYF. CDR3 sequence (DNA): TGTGCCAGCAGCTTAGTGGACAGCCAAGAGACCCAGTACTTC.

This clonotype occurred many times. The J gene is TRBJ1-1, the V gene TRBV29-1; 11 bases line up with TRBD1. Germline values: CDR1 SQVTM, CDR2 ANQGSEA. Unmatched junction bases numbered 7, after V lost 6 bases and J lost 4 bases. This CDR3 contains 14 residues. This chain's CDR3 is CSVPAGTGGTEAFF. CDR3 DNA: TGCAGCGTACCCGCCGGGACAGGGGGCACTGAAGCTTTCTTT.

Concerning this clonotype itself: A much larger clone lies one base from this, so it may be a read error. The chain couples TRBV12-3 or TRBV12-4 to TRBJ1-1; D uncertain. The CDR3 has 13 residues. CDR3 sequence: CASSLLVDTEVFF. CDR3 sequence (DNA): TGTGCCAGCAGTTTATTGGTTGACACTGAAGTTTTCTTT.

A remark on this clonotype: A much larger clone lies one base from this, so it may be a read error. This chain links TRBV4-1 with TRBJ2-5, with D tentatively TRBD2 (5 bases). V shed 5 bases and J shed 5 bases, with 15 bases lying between them. The CDR3 loop spans 14 amino acids. Germline lookup yields CDR1 MGHRA and CDR2 YSYEKL. The CDR3 coding sequence is TGCGCCAGCAGCGAGCGCGCCTGGGAGGAGACCCAGTACTTC. Its protein is CASSERAWEETQYF.

A word on this clonotype: A much larger clone lies a single base off, so this may be a read error. The chain is built from TRBV5-4 and TRBJ1-2; possible D gene TRBD1, 6 bases. This CDR3 contains 15 residues. The V gene's germline CDR1 is SGHNT and CDR2 YYREEE (reference sequence). The V and J ends lost 4 bases and 4 bases respectively, with 17 bases between them. CDR3 amino acids: CASSPGQQGRYGYTF. The CDR3 DNA follows: TGTGCCAGCAGCCCCGGCCAACAGGGACGCTATGGCTACACCTTC. The full variable domain, with the rest looked up from reference TRBV5-4 and TRBJ1-2, is ETGVTQSPTHLIKTRGQQVTLRCSSQSGHNTVSWYQQALGQGPQFIFQYYREEENGRGNFPPRFSGLQFPNYSSELNVNALELDDSALYLCASSPGQQGRYGYTFGSGTRLTVV.

The chain couples TRBV29-1 to TRBJ2-3; D gene ambiguous. The J call is uncertain, as TRBJ1-5 better fits the DNA end. CDR3 size: 14 residues. Germline V CDR1 and CDR2: SQVTM, ANQGSEA. CDR3 nucleotide sequence: TGCAGCGTTGTGCGAGCAGAGCGCACAGATACGCAGCATTTT. Amino acid sequence: CSVVRAERTDTQHF.

This clonotype occurred many times. The junction departs from the called germline gene at one end, perhaps through a read error. CDR3 protein: CASSLVRYEQYF. The CDR3 DNA follows: TGTGCCAGCAGCTTAGTCCGTTACGAGCAGTACTTC. The rearrangement joins TRBV5-1 to TRBJ2-7; D is unresolved. Germline V lookup: CDR1 SGHRS, CDR2 YFSETQ. This CDR3 region has 12 residues. Full variable domain (missing parts from reference TRBV5-1 and TRBJ2-7): KAGVTQTPRYLIKTRGQQVTLSCSPISGHRSVSWYQQTPGQGLQFLFEYFSETQRNKGNFPGRFSGRQFSNSRSEMNVSTLELGDSALYLCASSLVRYEQYFGPGTRLTVT.

In regard to this clonotype: This CDR3 is missing its conserved last phenylalanine or tryptophan, likely due to a read error. The rearrangement joins TRBV7-9 to TRBJ2-5; 7 nucleotides agree with TRBD1. The V gene's germline CDR1 is SEHNR and CDR2 FQNEAQ (reference sequence). The CDR3 length is 15 residues. CDR3 sequence (DNA): TGTACCAGCAGCAGGGGGAGTGTCGGGGAGGAGACCCAGTACTTA. This gives the protein CTSSRGSVGEETQYL.

The chain joins TRBV30 to TRBJ2-7; 8 bases are shared with TRBD2. The germline gives CDR1 GTSNPN, CDR2 SVGIG (reference sequence). V shed 0 bases and J 6 bases; nucleotides not matched to a gene: 16. This CDR3 comprises 17 residues. The CDR3 DNA reads as TGTGCCTGGAGTGTACGCGTAAAAGCGGGAGAGCCTTTCGAGCAGTACTTC. It specifies CAWSVRVKAGEPFEQYF.

In its sample, this clonotype was seen a few times. The chain combines TRBV28 with TRBJ2-5; possibly TRBD2 for D (6 bases). Per the germline V gene, CDR1 is MDHEN and CDR2 is SYDVKM. The CDR3 contains 14 residues. V was cut by 3 bases and J by 4 bases, with 12 bases left in between. CDR3 in amino acids: CASSLWGDGETQYF. In nucleotides, the CDR3 is TGTGCCAGCAGTTTGTGGGGGGACGGAGAGACCCAGTACTTC.